These 2 T cell receptor beta chains originate from one sample sequenced in a study of preoperative IRX-2 immunotherapy in early breast cancer. Documented treatment: preoperative locoregional IRX-2 cytokine immunotherapy. Libraries were prepared by immunoSEQ multiplex PCR; TCRdb keeps only in-frame clonotypes and omits some of them. The sample yields about 29,000 clones, around 87% seen once. The sample here was taken from a patient treated with IRX-2 immunotherapy. These receptors were taken from a human donor with breast cancer.

The table lists this clone with a count of one. The chain employs TRBV7-9 and TRBJ1-4, with D possibly matching TRBD1 (5 bases). V was trimmed by 5 bases and J by 8 bases, leaving 18 bases between them. Germline V CDR1 and CDR2: SEHNR, FQNEAQ (reference sequence). The CDR3 has 15 residues. The DNA of the CDR3 is TGTGCCAGCAGCCGAACTGGGACCTTTAAAGAAAAACTGTTTTTT. Protein product: CASSRTGTFKEKLFF.

This chain joins TRBV19 and TRBJ2-5; 7 bases are a match to TRBD2. This CDR3 has 15 amino acids. V shed 4 bases, J shed 3 bases, and the junction held 8 bases outside the gene matches. Germline V CDR1 and CDR2: LNHDA, SQIVND (reference sequence). CDR3 coding DNA: TGTGCCAGTAGTAGCCCAGCGGGGAGCAAAGAGACCCAGTACTTC. Translation gives CASSSPAGSKETQYF.